The present entry profiles one T cell receptor beta chain with its context. In the study's own analysis: Reference gene primer amplification gave estimated nucleated cell counts. Profiled with immunoSEQ multiplex PCR; TCRdb holds only in-frame clones, not every one. V and J calls and clone size are as listed in that table; D and trimming were resolved from the DNA. This table holds some 200,000 clones, about nine tenths found once. This sample is part of a study of blood T cell repertoires in COVID-19. For the study at large: The analysed material was cDNA or gDNA that came from T cells, B-cell-depleted T cells, or PBMCs.

Germline CDR1 and CDR2: SEHNR and FQNEAQ (reference sequence). There are 18 residues in the CDR3. With 6 bases clipped from V and 0 bases from J, the junction kept 7 bases outside the gene matches. The chain joins TRBV7-9 to TRBJ2-1; 14 bases agree with TRBD2. The receptor comes from a woman in her 40s with acute COVID-19. The sample consisted of PBMCs or T cells enriched from blood (not recorded which). This CDR3 reads CASRGTSGGPPSYNEQFF. CDR3 DNA sequence: TGTGCCAGCAGAGGGACTAGCGGGGGCCCACCCTCCTACAATGAGCAGTTCTTC. Supplemented by reference TRBV7-9 and TRBJ2-1, the full variable domain reads DTGVSQNPRHKITKRGQNVTFRCDPISEHNRLYWYRQTLGQGPEFLTYFQNEAQLEKSRLLSDRFSAERPKGSFSTLEIQRTEQGDSAMYLCASRGTSGGPPSYNEQFFGPGTRLTVL.